This T cell receptor beta chain is from a study of cytomegalovirus exposure and HLA in healthy donors. Across the whole study: A prior study identified 110 million or so unique TCR beta sequences from roughly 170 million T cells.

Researchers ran the PCR with 60 Vbeta and 13 Jbeta primers. Method: immunoSEQ multiplex PCR; TCRdb's copy keeps in-frame clones and lacks some. The sample lists approximately 110,000 clones; roughly 63% were seen once. Per the germline V gene, CDR1 is SEHNR and CDR2 is FQNEAQ (reference sequence). This CDR3 spans 14 amino acids. V lost 2 bases to trimming and J lost 1 base, with 6 bases between them. The specimen was PBMCs. V usage is TRBV7-9 and J usage is TRBJ1-5; D is undetermined. The sequence derives from a woman in her sixties or seventies in good health and CMV-seropositive. CDR3 protein: CASSLSDSNQPQHF. CDR3 nucleotides: TGTGCCAGCAGCTTAAGCGACAGCAATCAGCCCCAGCATTTT.